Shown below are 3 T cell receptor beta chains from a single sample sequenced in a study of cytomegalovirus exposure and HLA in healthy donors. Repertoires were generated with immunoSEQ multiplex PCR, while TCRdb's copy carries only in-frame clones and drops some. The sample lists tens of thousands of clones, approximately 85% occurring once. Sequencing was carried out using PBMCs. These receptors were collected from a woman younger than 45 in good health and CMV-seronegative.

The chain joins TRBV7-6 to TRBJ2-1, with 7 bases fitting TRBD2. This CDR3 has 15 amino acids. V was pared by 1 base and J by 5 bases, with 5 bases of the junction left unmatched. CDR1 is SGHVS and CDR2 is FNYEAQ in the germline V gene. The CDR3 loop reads CASSLGGGSHNEQFF. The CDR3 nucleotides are TGTGCCAGCAGCTTAGGAGGCGGGAGCCACAATGAGCAGTTCTTC.

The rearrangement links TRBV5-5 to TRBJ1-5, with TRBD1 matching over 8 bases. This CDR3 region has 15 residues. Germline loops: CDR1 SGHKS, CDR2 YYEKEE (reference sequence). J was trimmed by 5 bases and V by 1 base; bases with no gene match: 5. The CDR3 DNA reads TGTGCCAGCAGCTTGAGGCAGGGGGCGGATCAGCCCCAGCATTTT. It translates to CASSLRQGADQPQHF.

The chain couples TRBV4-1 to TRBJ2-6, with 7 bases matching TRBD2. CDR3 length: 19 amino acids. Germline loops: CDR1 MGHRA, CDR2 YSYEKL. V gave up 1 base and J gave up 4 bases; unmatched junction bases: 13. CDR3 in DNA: TGCGCCAGCAGCCAAGGGTTTGAGGGAGGGGCTGTGGGGGCCAACGTCCTGACTTTC. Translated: CASSQGFEGGAVGANVLTF.